This TCR beta chain was sequenced during a study of T cell responses to AZD1222 COVID-19 vaccine (dated by TCRdb to about 2021). About the investigation overall: AZD1222 recipients given second doses at about 4 weeks or at about 12 weeks were pooled, since spike-specific TCR depth and breadth were not found to differ between the two schedules. A total of more than 230 trial participants underwent TCR sequencing, of whom about 200 had received two doses of AZD1222 and 26 had received two doses of the MenACWY control vaccine. Enrollment into the trials was organized by age into subgroups of 18-55, 56-69 and 70-plus years, and those subgroups contained roughly 160, 29 and 62 TCR-sequenced participants, respectively. Study-wide findings and limitations: Because no samples from the day 14 peak response were available, repertoires could be characterized only after the peak T cell response. Nearly half of unique spike-specific TCRs reportedly recognized epitopes outside regions mutated in the B.1.351 and B.1.1.7 variants. The vaccine-associated CD4 TCRs covered the entire spike protein, and the dominant responses fell in regions 160-218 and 743-854. After two AZD1222 doses, spike-specific TCR breadth and depth were significantly higher than at day 0 and than in MenACWY recipients. Conclusions about previously exposed vaccinees were limited because only six or seven AZD1222 recipients were SARS-CoV-2 seropositive at baseline. The 56-69-year group was small, and its depth increase did not reach significance, likely because of low power. Most participants were white British and females outnumbered males, and the authors suggested that clonal diversity may have been underestimated.

With respect to this clone: Its antigen remains unidentified. There are no base qualities to consult, and no much larger clone falls within one base.

The time point label here, explained by the study, means: baseline before first vaccination. Samples from vaccinated people were obtained from the UK trials COV001 and COV002, which included a single-blind randomized controlled phase 2/3 trial of AZD1222 (ChAdOx1 nCoV-19) in healthy adults. For TCRbeta chain sequencing, PBMC samples were collected from trial participants at day 0 and at day 28 after the second dose. The CDR3 regions of human TCRbeta chains were analyzed by immunosequencing. The study's own analysis went as follows. TCRs in the repertoires were compared against a reference library of SARS-CoV-2-specific TCRs that had been generated with the MIRA antigen-specificity platform. Breadth was defined as the fraction of unique TCRs that were SARS-CoV-2-associated, and depth was defined as the fraction of total T cells that were SARS-CoV-2-associated. Using the MIRA data, each spike-specific TCR was assigned both to the spike region to which the TCR was reactive and to a CD4 or CD8 class. Log10-transformed breadth and depth values were compared by one-way ANOVA with Sidak's multiple comparisons tests. The source is immuneACCESS, and TCRdb retained only in-frame sequences with V and J called. Part of the clones is not carried over; for the studies checked, unresolved V genes explain less than half of this, and the remainder is unexplained. D and trimming were read from the DNA, whereas the V and J calls and clone size are those reported in that table. The sample table contains 45,000 to 55,000 clones; only one count was recorded for around 80% of them. Of the sample, roughly 10% is held by the ten largest clones.

CDR1 is given as SEHNR and CDR2 as FQNEAQ, both from the germline V gene (reference sequence). The V end loses 1 base and the J end loses 10 bases, and a stretch of 14 bases separates them. The CDR3 contains 14 residues, cysteine and phenylalanine counted. CDR3 DNA only is kept here, 42 bases in frame from base 1. This specimen consisted of peripheral blood, obtained on day 0 of AZD1222 vaccination. The chain was built from TRBV7-9 and TRBJ2-1; the D region possibly corresponds to TRBD2 (5 bases align). The clonotype was recovered from an adult in good health. The DNA sequence is as follows: TGTGCCAGCAGCTTAGGTGGGAGACCTTTAGAGCAGTTCTTC. Its protein product is CASSLGGRPLEQFF.